A single sample gave rise to the 19 T cell receptor beta chains below, sequenced in a study of OX40 agonist ivuxolimab in advanced cancers. Repertoires were generated with immunoSEQ multiplex PCR, while TCRdb's copy carries only in-frame clones and drops some. Of more than 35,000 clones listed, around 88% are singletons. The sequenced sample was CD4+ or CD8+ T cells sorted from blood, obtained in a trial of the OX40 agonist ivuxolimab. These receptors all come from an adult with an advanced solid tumor such as melanoma, head and neck, liver or kidney cancer.

The rearrangement links TRBV27 to TRBJ1-2; TRBD1 is a possible D gene (6 bases). Trimming removed 0 bases from V and 4 bases from J, with 9 bases in between. CDR3 length: 14 amino acids. The germline CDR1 and CDR2 sequences are MNHEY and SMNVEV (reference sequence). CDR3 sequence: CASSLSGAGYGYTF. For the CDR3, the DNA is TGTGCCAGCAGTTTATCGGGGGCGGGCTATGGCTACACCTTC.

The J gene is TRBJ2-3, the V gene TRBV19, with a weak D call TRBD1 (6 bases). Germline lookup yields CDR1 LNHDA and CDR2 SQIVND (reference sequence). The germline V and J ends were trimmed by 6 bases and 6 bases, with 16 bases remaining between them. The CDR3 contains 14 residues. The CDR3 coding sequence is TGTGCCAGTAGGGGGGCCCCAAAGATCGATACGCAGTATTTT. As protein: CASRGAPKIDTQYF.

The rearrangement uses TRBV27 and TRBJ2-1; 8 bases are shared with TRBD1. With V trimmed by 6 bases and J by 5 bases, 9 bases remained unmatched. In germline, CDR1 is MNHEY, CDR2 SMNVEV (reference sequence). CDR3 length equals 15 residues. CDR3 DNA: TGTGCCAGCAGCCGGACAGGGTTAGTGAACAATGAGCAGTTCTTC. Translating it yields CASSRTGLVNNEQFF.

The V call is TRBV4-3, the J call TRBJ2-1; the match to TRBD2 covers 9 bases. V lost 0 bases and J lost 10; bases outside the gene matches: 10. The CDR3 totals 16 residues. Germline V gene lookup returns CDR1 LGHNA and CDR2 YSLEER. CDR3 DNA: TGCGCCAGCAGCCAAGATCTACGTACTAGCGGGCACGAGCAGTTCTTC. Its translation is CASSQDLRTSGHEQFF.

This clone is medium-sized by share. The chain recombines TRBV5-6 with TRBJ2-7; D gene ambiguous. The CDR3 spans 13 residues. Germline CDR1 SGHDT, CDR2 YYEEEE. The V gene lost 2 bases and the J gene lost 0 bases, with 6 bases spanning the gap. The CDR3 nucleotides are TGTGCCAGCAGCTTTCGCAACTCCTACGAGCAGTACTTC. It codes for CASSFRNSYEQYF.

The rearrangement links TRBV7-6 to TRBJ2-7, with TRBD2 identical over 7 bases. V was clipped by 5 bases and J by 5 bases; unmatched bases: 12. In germline, CDR1 is SGHVS, CDR2 FNYEAQ. CDR3 length: 15 amino acids. For the CDR3, the DNA is TGTGCCAGCAGCCTCTTGGAGGGAGGGCCCCACGAGCAGTACTTC. Amino acid sequence: CASSLLEGGPHEQYF.

Here the CDR3 reads CASSLGNRGGNEKLFF. The CDR3 DNA is TGTGCCAGCAGCTTAGGAAACAGGGGGGGTAATGAAAAACTGTTTTTT. The V and J genes are TRBV13 and TRBJ1-4; 8 bases fit TRBD1. J was trimmed by 4 bases and V by 0 bases; bases with no gene match: 4. The CDR3 is 16 amino acids. CDR1 PRHDT and CDR2 FYEKMQ come from the germline V gene (reference sequence).

The V and J genes are TRBV5-8 and TRBJ1-1; 7 nucleotides agree with TRBD1. Germline V gives CDR1 SGHTS, CDR2 YDEGEE. The CDR3 runs to 15 residues. J was trimmed by 0 bases and V by 3 bases; bases with no gene match: 5. CDR3: CASSSWGQLNTEAFF. CDR3 DNA sequence: TGTGCCAGCAGCTCCTGGGGACAGCTGAACACTGAAGCTTTCTTT.

The V and J genes are TRBV6-5 and TRBJ2-2; perhaps TRBD2 as D (5 bases). Trimming stripped 5 bases from V and 2 bases from J, with 9 bases between. The CDR3 spans 14 residues. Germline CDR1 reads MNHEY; CDR2 reads SVGAGI. The CDR3 protein is CASSPGFNTGELFF. The CDR3 DNA reads TGTGCCAGCAGTCCGGGATTCAACACCGGGGAGCTGTTTTTT.

The gene calls are TRBV7-2 and TRBJ2-5; D could derive from TRBD1 or TRBD2 (5 bases each). The V gene's germline CDR1 is SGHTA and CDR2 FQGNSA. V was pared by 4 bases and J by 1 base, with 16 bases between. The CDR3 sequence is 16 residues long. In nucleotides, the CDR3 is TGTGCCAGCAGCTCCAAGGCCCGGGACGGCCAAGAGACCCAGTACTTC. It is translated as CASSSKARDGQETQYF.

The chain is built from TRBV7-2 and TRBJ1-2; 7 bases agree with TRBD1. J gave up 8 bases and V 3 bases, and 6 bases lay outside the gene matches. The CDR3 loop spans 13 amino acids. Germline CDR1 reads SGHTA; CDR2 reads FQGNSA. CDR3 DNA sequence: TGTGCCAGCAGCTTTGGGACAGCCTGGGGCTACACCTTC. It yields the protein CASSFGTAWGYTF.

This clone has just a few counts. The V call is TRBV28, the J call TRBJ1-4; no clear D. Trimming removed 5 bases from V and 12 bases from J, with 19 bases in between. CDR1 and CDR2 from the germline V gene are MDHEN and SYDVKM. The CDR3 covers 14 residues. The CDR3 coding sequence is TGTGCCAGCAGTCCCAACACCTTGCGAGGCCAACTGTTTTTT. This codes for CASSPNTLRGQLFF.

This chain uses TRBV4-3 with TRBJ2-2; D is possibly TRBD1 (6 bases). V was cut by 5 bases and J by 3 bases, with 10 bases left in between. Germline-derived CDR1 and CDR2 are LGHNA and YSLEER. The CDR3 length is 14 residues. CDR3 region: CASSTGTYTGELFF. For the CDR3, the DNA is TGCGCCAGCAGCACCGGGACATACACCGGGGAGCTGTTTTTT.

The chain uses TRBV5-1 and TRBJ2-7; 10 bases fit TRBD1. With V trimmed by 4 bases and J by 3 bases, 4 bases remained unmatched. This CDR3 is 14 amino acids long. Germline V lookup: CDR1 SGHRS, CDR2 YFSETQ. CDR3 region: CASSVDRGHYEQYF. The CDR3 DNA reads TGCGCCAGCAGCGTCGACAGGGGGCACTACGAGCAGTACTTC.

The V and J genes are TRBV6-4 and TRBJ2-5; D may be TRBD1 or TRBD2 (5 bases each). The DNA end favors TRBJ2-7, so the J call may be wrong. The CDR3 is 15 residues long. Germline V CDR1 and CDR2: MRHNA, SNTAGT. The CDR3 DNA is TGTGCCAGCAGTGAATTATACGGGGCTGGCTACGAGCAGTACTTC. Protein product: CASSELYGAGYEQYF.

The J gene is TRBJ2-5, the V gene TRBV11-2; perhaps TRBD2 as D (5 bases). The CDR3 is 13 amino acids. Germline V gene sequence: CDR1 SGHAT, CDR2 FQNNGV. V lost 5 bases, J lost 5 bases, and 12 bases lay in between. This CDR3 reads CASSRTLSETQYF. The CDR3 nucleotides are TGTGCCAGCAGCCGGACTCTCTCGGAGACCCAGTACTTC. Looking up the rest from reference TRBV11-2 and TRBJ2-5 gives the full variable domain: EAGVAQSPRYKIIEKRQSVAFWCNPISGHATLYWYQQILGQGPKLLIQFQNNGVVDDSQLPKDRFSAERLKGVDSTLKIQPAKLEDSAVYLCASSRTLSETQYFGPGTRLLVL.

This chain connects TRBV13 to TRBJ1-1; a possible D gene is TRBD1 (5 bases). V lost 8 bases to trimming and J lost 7 bases, with 17 bases between them. This CDR3 is 13 amino acids long. Germline V gene data show CDR1 as PRHDT and CDR2 as FYEKMQ (reference sequence). CDR3 in amino acids: CASSWGTGREAFF. The CDR3 DNA is TGTGCCAGCTCCTGGGGGACGGGACGTGAAGCTTTCTTT.

The chain couples TRBV13 to TRBJ2-3; D unresolved. Germline V CDR1 and CDR2: PRHDT, FYEKMQ (reference sequence). This CDR3 is built from 13 residues. Trimming removed 0 bases at V and 2 bases at J, with 3 bases between. In DNA, the CDR3 is TGTGCCAGCAGCTTAGGTTTCACAGATACGCAGTATTTT. Its translation: CASSLGFTDTQYF.

The V and J genes are TRBV6-1 and TRBJ2-3; TRBD1 is a possible D gene (5 bases). Between the trimmed V and J ends, which lost 2 bases and 3 bases, there was a span of 12 bases. The CDR3 is 15 residues long. CDR1 and CDR2 (germline): MNHNS, SASEGT. The CDR3 region is CASSEFIRVTDTQYF. The CDR3 region has the DNA TGTGCCAGCAGTGAATTTATCAGGGTAACAGATACGCAGTATTTT.